What follows are 20 T cell receptor beta chains derived from one specimen sequenced in a study of OX40 agonist ivuxolimab in advanced cancers. Only in-frame clones appear in the TCRdb table, and some are missing; sequencing was by immunoSEQ multiplex PCR. The sample contains about 79,000 clones, around 91% of which appear only once. Sequenced here: CD4+ or CD8+ T cells sorted from blood, sampled in a trial of the OX40 agonist ivuxolimab. The receptors shown here come from an adult with an advanced solid tumor such as melanoma, head and neck, liver or kidney cancer.

The V gene is TRBV29-1, the J gene TRBJ2-2, with D perhaps given as TRBD1 or TRBD2 (5 bases each). The CDR3 consists of 13 residues. V was clipped by 7 bases and J by 7 bases, with 16 bases between them. The germline CDR1 and CDR2 sequences are SQVTM and ANQGSEA. CDR3 residues: CSATGPRHGELFF. Here the CDR3 DNA reads TGCAGCGCCACGGGACCCCGCCACGGGGAGCTGTTTTTT.

The chain is built from TRBV7-8 and TRBJ1-5, with D perhaps TRBD1 (5 bases). Germline V gene data show CDR1 as SGHVS and CDR2 as FQNEAQ. V dropped 4 bases and J dropped 0 bases, with 22 bases sitting between them. CDR3 length equals 19 residues. The CDR3 protein is CASSSPPRGAGLSNQPQHF. The DNA of the CDR3 is TGTGCCAGCAGCTCTCCCCCAAGGGGTGCAGGTCTTAGCAATCAGCCCCAGCATTTT. Complete variable domain (other parts from reference TRBV7-8 and TRBJ1-5): GAGVSQSPRYKVAKRGQDVALRCDPISGHVSLFWYQQALGQGPEFLTYFQNEAQLDKSGLPSDRFFAERPEGSVSTLKIQRTQQEDSAVYLCASSSPPRGAGLSNQPQHFGDGTRLSIL.

J is TRBJ1-5 and V is TRBV27; D gene uncertain. Germline-derived CDR1 and CDR2 are MNHEY and SMNVEV (reference sequence). The CDR3 spans 18 residues. V lost 5 bases to trimming and J lost 1 base, with 21 bases between them. CDR3: CASSLRWGNPPSNQPQHF. The CDR3 DNA sequence: TGTGCCAGCAGTCTAAGGTGGGGTAACCCCCCCAGCAATCAGCCCCAGCATTTT.

The chain joins TRBV6-5 to TRBJ2-7; D is ambiguous. Trimming shortened V by 8 bases and J by 6 bases, and 17 bases separated the two germline ends. This CDR3 comprises 13 residues. CDR1 is MNHEY and CDR2 is SVGAGI in the germline V gene. The CDR3 sequence is CASRGSLRSEQYV. CDR3 bases: TGTGCCAGCCGCGGTTCTCTAAGAAGCGAGCAGTACGTC.

V is TRBV10-2 and J is TRBJ2-2; 10 positions match TRBD1. V lost 6 bases and J lost 2; bases outside the gene matches: 3. CDR3 length: 15 residues. Germline-derived CDR1 and CDR2 are WSHSY and SAAADI. In DNA, the CDR3 is TGCGCCAGCAGGACAGGGGGCTTAAACACCGGGGAGCTGTTTTTT. Amino acid sequence: CASRTGGLNTGELFF.

The chain carries TRBV28 and TRBJ1-2, with 7 bases matching TRBD1. J gave up 5 bases and V 1 base, and 7 bases lay outside the gene matches. Per the germline V gene, CDR1 is MDHEN and CDR2 is SYDVKM. CDR3 size: 15 residues. The CDR3 DNA follows: TGTGCCAGCAGTTTATCGTACAGGGGTGGGTATGGCTACACCTTC. This encodes CASSLSYRGGYGYTF.

The chain carries TRBV7-8 and TRBJ1-3; D remains unclear. Germline V gene sequence: CDR1 SGHVS, CDR2 FQNEAQ. The V end lost 5 bases, the J end lost 0 bases, and 8 bases lay between the germline ends. The CDR3 contains 14 residues. The CDR3 region is CASSLGSSGNTIYF. The DNA of the CDR3 is TGTGCCAGCAGCCTGGGCAGCTCTGGAAACACCATATATTTT.

The chain joins TRBV30 to TRBJ1-5; D is ambiguous. With 2 bases removed from V and 1 base from J, the gap between germline ends came to 6 bases. The germline V gene has CDR1 GTSNPN and CDR2 SVGIG (reference sequence). This CDR3 comprises 13 residues. In DNA, the CDR3 is TGTGCCTGGAGTTCACAGAGCAATCAGCCCCAGCATTTT. It translates to CAWSSQSNQPQHF.

This sequence joins TRBV6-5 and TRBJ1-6; D gene uncertain. The CDR3 runs to 14 residues. Between the trimmed V and J ends, which lost 2 bases and 2 bases, there was a span of 4 bases. Germline V gene sequence: CDR1 MNHEY, CDR2 SVGAGI. The CDR3 bases are TGTGCCAGCAGTTACGGGGCCTATAATTCACCCCTCCACTTT. This gives the protein CASSYGAYNSPLHF.

This chain uses TRBV6-5 with TRBJ2-7; 7 bases align to TRBD1. Germline CDR1 is MNHEY and CDR2 is SVGAGI. V lost 3 bases to trimming and J lost 1 base; unmatched junction nucleotides: 6. The CDR3 is 15 residues long. The CDR3 spells CASSYKKTGSYEQYV. The CDR3 nucleotides are TGTGCCAGCAGTTATAAGAAGACAGGGTCCTACGAGCAGTACGTC.

The rearrangement joins TRBV29-1 to TRBJ2-5, with 9 positions matching TRBD1. V lost 7 bases and J lost 4; bases outside the gene matches: 4. Germline V gene lookup returns CDR1 SQVTM and CDR2 ANQGSEA. The length of the CDR3 is 12 residues. The CDR3 spells CSAATGGETQYF. In DNA, the CDR3 is TGCAGCGCCGCGACAGGGGGAGAGACCCAGTACTTC.

J is TRBJ1-5 and V is TRBV7-9; D is undetermined. The CDR3 loop spans 13 amino acids. From germline, CDR1 is SEHNR and CDR2 FQNEAQ (reference sequence). Trimming left V 4 bases short and J 0 bases short, with 4 bases between. CDR3 sequence (DNA): TGTGCCAGCAGCTCCGATAGCAATCAGCCCCAGCATTTT. It codes for CASSSDSNQPQHF.

The chain is built from TRBV14 and TRBJ1-2; 9 bases are shared with TRBD1. The CDR3 is 13 residues long. From germline, CDR1 is SGHDN and CDR2 FVKESK. Trimming cost V 4 bases and J 4 bases; bases outside gene matches: 1. CDR3 in amino acids: CASSPGQGYGYTF. As DNA, the CDR3 is TGTGCCAGCAGCCCGGGACAGGGCTATGGCTACACCTTC.

This chain links TRBV11-2 with TRBJ2-5, with a tentative D call TRBD2 (5 bases). Germline CDR1 SGHAT, CDR2 FQNNGV. V was pared by 8 bases and J by 4 bases, with 17 bases between. The CDR3 consists of 14 residues. CDR3: CASSRGPSSETQYF. The DNA of the CDR3 is TGTGCCAGCTCCCGAGGCCCTAGCTCAGAGACCCAGTACTTC.

V is TRBV6-1 and J is TRBJ2-1, with TRBD1 matching over 7 bases. Germline V gene data show CDR1 as MNHNS and CDR2 as SASEGT. There are 14 residues in the CDR3. After removal of 4 bases from V and 6 bases from J, the junction contained 6 bases not matched to a gene. CDR3 DNA: TGTGCCAGCAGTGGCAGGGGACAGTTCAATGAGCAGTTCTTC. It yields the protein CASSGRGQFNEQFF.

The V gene is TRBV6-5, the J gene TRBJ2-5; TRBD2 matches at 11 bases. Trimming cost V 7 bases and J 3 bases; bases outside gene matches: 7. CDR1 MNHEY and CDR2 SVGAGI come from the germline V gene. The CDR3 consists of 15 residues. As DNA, the CDR3 is TGTGCCAGCACTGCCACGACTAGCGGGAAAGAGACCCAGTACTTC. It codes for CASTATTSGKETQYF.

In regard to this clone: Other nucleotide sequences from this sample produce the same CDR3. Here the CDR3 DNA reads TGTGCCAGCAAAACGGGGGGCGGGGAGACCCAGTACTTC. Residues: CASKTGGGETQYF. V is TRBV27 and J is TRBJ2-5; a weak D match, TRBD2 (7 bases). The CDR3 length is 13 residues. The V end was cut by 7 bases, the J end by 5 bases, with 14 bases between. The germline gives CDR1 MNHEY, CDR2 SMNVEV (reference sequence).

V gene TRBV7-8 combines with J gene TRBJ2-7; 10 nucleotides line up with TRBD2. J lost 7 bases, V lost 6 bases, and 12 bases had no gene match. The CDR3 length is 15 residues. Germline V lookup: CDR1 SGHVS, CDR2 FQNEAQ. In DNA form, the CDR3 reads TGTGCCAGCAGAAATTTCGGGACTAGCGTCGGGGAGCAGTACTTC. It yields the protein CASRNFGTSVGEQYF.

The chain combines TRBV5-4 with TRBJ2-7; TRBD2 aligns across 13 bases. The CDR3 is made up of 16 amino acids. CDR1 and CDR2 (germline): SGHNT, YYREEE (reference sequence). Losses at the gene ends were 4 bases for V and 4 bases for J; bases not matched to a gene: 8. The CDR3 loop reads CASSRTSGGTIYEQYF. The CDR3 nucleotides are TGTGCCAGCAGCAGGACTAGCGGGGGAACGATATACGAGCAGTACTTC.

This clone occurred once. This chain uses TRBV19 with TRBJ1-4; D is possibly TRBD1 (6 bases). V lost 4 bases and J lost 6, with 15 bases in between. The germline gives CDR1 LNHDA, CDR2 SQIVND (reference sequence). CDR3 length equals 15 residues. The CDR3 protein is CASSRDIRGDEKLFF. As DNA, the CDR3 is TGTGCCAGTAGTAGGGACATTCGGGGAGATGAAAAACTGTTTTTT.